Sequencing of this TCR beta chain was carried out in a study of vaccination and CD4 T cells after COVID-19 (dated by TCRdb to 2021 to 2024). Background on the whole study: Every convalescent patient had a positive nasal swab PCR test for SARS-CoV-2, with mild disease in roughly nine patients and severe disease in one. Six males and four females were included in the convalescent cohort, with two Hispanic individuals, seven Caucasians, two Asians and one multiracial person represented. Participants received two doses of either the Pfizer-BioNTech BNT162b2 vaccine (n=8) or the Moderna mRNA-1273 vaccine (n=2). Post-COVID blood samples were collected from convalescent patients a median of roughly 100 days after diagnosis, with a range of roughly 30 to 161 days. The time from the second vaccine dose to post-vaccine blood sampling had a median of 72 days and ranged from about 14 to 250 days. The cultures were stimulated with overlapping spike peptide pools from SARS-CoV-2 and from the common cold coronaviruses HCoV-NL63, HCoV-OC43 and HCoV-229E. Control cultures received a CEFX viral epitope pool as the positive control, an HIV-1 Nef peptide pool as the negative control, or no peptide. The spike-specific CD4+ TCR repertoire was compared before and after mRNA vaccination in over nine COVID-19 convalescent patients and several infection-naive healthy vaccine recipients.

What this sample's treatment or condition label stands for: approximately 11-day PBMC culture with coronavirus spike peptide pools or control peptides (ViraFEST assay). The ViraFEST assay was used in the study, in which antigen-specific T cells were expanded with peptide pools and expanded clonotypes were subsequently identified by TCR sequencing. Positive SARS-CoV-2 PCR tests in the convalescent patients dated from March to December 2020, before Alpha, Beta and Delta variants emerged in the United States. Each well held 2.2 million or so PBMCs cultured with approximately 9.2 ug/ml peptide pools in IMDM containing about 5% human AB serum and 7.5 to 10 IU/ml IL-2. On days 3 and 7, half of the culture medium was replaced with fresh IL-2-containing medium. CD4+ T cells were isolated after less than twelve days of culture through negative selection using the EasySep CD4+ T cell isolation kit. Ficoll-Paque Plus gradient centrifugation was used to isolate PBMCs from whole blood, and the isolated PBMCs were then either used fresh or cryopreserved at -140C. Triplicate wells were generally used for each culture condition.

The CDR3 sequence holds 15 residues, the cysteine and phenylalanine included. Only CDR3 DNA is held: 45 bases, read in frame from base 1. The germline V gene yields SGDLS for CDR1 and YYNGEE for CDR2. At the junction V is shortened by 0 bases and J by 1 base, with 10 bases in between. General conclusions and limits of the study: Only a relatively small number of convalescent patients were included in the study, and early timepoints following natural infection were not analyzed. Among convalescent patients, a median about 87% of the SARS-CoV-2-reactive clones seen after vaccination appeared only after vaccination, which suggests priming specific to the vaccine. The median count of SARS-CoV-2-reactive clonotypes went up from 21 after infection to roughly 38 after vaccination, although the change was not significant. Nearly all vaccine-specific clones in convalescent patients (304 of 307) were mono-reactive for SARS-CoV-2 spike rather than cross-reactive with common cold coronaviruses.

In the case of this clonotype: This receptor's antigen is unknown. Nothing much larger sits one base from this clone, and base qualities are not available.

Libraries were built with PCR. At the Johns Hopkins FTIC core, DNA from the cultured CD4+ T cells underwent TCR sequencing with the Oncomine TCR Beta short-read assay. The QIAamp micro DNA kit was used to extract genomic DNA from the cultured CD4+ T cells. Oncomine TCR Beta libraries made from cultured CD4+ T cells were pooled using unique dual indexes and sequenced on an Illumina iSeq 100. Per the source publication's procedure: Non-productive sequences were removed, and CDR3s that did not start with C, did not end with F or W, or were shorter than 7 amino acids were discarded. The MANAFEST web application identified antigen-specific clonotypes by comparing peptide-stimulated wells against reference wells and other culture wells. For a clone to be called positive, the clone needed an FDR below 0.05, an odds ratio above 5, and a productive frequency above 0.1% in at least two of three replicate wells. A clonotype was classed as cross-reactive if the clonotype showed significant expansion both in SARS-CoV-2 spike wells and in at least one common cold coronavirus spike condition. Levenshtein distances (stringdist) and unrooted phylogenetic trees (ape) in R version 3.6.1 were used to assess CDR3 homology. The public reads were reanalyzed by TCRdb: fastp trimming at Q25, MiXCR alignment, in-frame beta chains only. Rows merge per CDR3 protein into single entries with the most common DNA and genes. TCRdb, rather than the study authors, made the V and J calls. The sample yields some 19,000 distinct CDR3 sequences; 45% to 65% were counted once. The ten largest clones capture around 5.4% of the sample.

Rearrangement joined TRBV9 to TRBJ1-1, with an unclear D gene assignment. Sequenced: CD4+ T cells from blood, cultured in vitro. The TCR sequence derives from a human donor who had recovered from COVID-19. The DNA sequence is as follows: TGTGCCAGCAGCGTAGGTTATCTGGCGAACACTGAAGCTTTCTTT. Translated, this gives CASSVGYLANTEAFF.